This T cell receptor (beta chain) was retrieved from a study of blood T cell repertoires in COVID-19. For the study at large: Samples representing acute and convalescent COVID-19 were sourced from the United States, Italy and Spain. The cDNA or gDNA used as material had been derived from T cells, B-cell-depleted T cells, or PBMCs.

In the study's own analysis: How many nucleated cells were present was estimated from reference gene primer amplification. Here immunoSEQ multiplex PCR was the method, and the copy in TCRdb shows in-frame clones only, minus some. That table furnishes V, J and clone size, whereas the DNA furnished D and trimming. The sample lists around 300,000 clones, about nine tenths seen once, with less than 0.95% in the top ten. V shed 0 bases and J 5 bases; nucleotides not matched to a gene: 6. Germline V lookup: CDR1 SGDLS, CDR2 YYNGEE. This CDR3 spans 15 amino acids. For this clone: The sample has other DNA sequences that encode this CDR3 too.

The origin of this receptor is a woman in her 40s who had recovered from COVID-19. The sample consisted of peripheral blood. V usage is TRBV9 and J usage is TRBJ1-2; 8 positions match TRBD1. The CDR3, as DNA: TGTGCCAGCAGCGTAGCCCCCGGGACAGGTTATGGCTACACCTTC. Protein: CASSVAPGTGYGYTF.